Each of the 29 T cell receptor beta chains below was sequenced from the same sample in a study of brain T cells in children with intractable seizures. Sequenced by immunoSEQ multiplex PCR; TCRdb stores in-frame clones only, minus some. Of over 95,000 clones in the sample, 90% to 95% were seen once. The material sequenced was peripheral blood, taken at surgery. The receptors shown here come from a boy in the first two years of life with hemimegalencephaly and intractable seizures.

The chain is built from TRBV24-1 and TRBJ2-3; TRBD2 agrees at 9 bases. The CDR3 is 16 amino acids. Germline V gene sequence: CDR1 KGHDR, CDR2 SFDVKD. V was clipped by 3 bases and J by 2 bases; unmatched bases: 5. The CDR3 DNA is TGTGCCACCAGTGATGGCGGGAGGGCCCTCACAGATACGCAGTATTTT. This gives the protein CATSDGGRALTDTQYF.

This clone was seen only once. V usage is TRBV7-9 and J usage is TRBJ1-6, with a tentative D call TRBD1 (5 bases). V lost 2 bases and J 11 bases, leaving 13 bases between the germline ends. The CDR3 totals 14 residues. Germline V gene data show CDR1 as SEHNR and CDR2 as FQNEAQ (reference sequence). This CDR3 is CASSLRQGGAPLHF. CDR3 nucleotides: TGTGCCAGCAGCTTAAGGCAGGGAGGGGCACCCCTCCACTTT. Drawing the rest from reference TRBV7-9 and TRBJ1-6, the complete variable domain is DTGVSQNPRHKITKRGQNVTFRCDPISEHNRLYWYRQTLGQGPEFLTYFQNEAQLEKSRLLSDRFSAERPKGSFSTLEIQRTEQGDSAMYLCASSLRQGGAPLHFGNGTRLTVT.

The chain uses TRBV7-2 and TRBJ2-7, with D possibly TRBD2 on 6 matching bases. Looked up from germline, CDR1 is SGHTA and CDR2 is FQGNSA. The V end was cut by 2 bases, the J end by 3 bases, with 11 bases between. There are 14 residues in the CDR3. The chain's CDR3 is CASSLRSGDYEQYF. The CDR3 nucleotides read TGTGCCAGCAGCTTAAGATCGGGGGACTACGAGCAGTACTTC. The entire variable domain, with the rest obtained from reference TRBV7-2 and TRBJ2-7, is as follows: GAGVSQSPSNKVTEKGKDVELRCDPISGHTALYWYRQSLGQGLEFLIYFQGNSAPDKSGLPSDRFSAERTGGSVSTLTIQRTQQEDSAVYLCASSLRSGDYEQYFGPGTRLTVT.

The V gene is TRBV5-4, the J gene TRBJ1-6; TRBD1 aligns across 7 bases. J gave up 5 bases and V 4 bases, and 3 bases lay outside the gene matches. The CDR3 is made up of 14 amino acids. Germline CDR1 and CDR2: SGHNT and YYREEE (reference sequence). CDR3 amino acids: CASSPGQDNSPLHF. CDR3 DNA sequence: TGTGCCAGCAGCCCTGGACAGGATAATTCACCCCTCCACTTT.

The J gene is TRBJ2-1, the V gene TRBV3-1 (or the pseudogene TRBV3-2), with TRBD2 matching 9 bases. Germline values: CDR1 LGHDT, CDR2 YNNKEL (reference sequence). Germline trimming cut 3 bases from V and 10 bases from J; bases unmatched to any gene: 7. This CDR3 is built from 14 residues. CDR3 sequence (DNA): TGTGCCAGCAGCCACCTGGCGGGGGGGAGCGAGCAGTTCTTC. Translation: CASSHLAGGSEQFF.

The V call is TRBV10-3, the J call TRBJ1-1; 8 bases line up with TRBD1. CDR3 length equals 15 residues. Looked up from germline, CDR1 is ENHRY and CDR2 is SYGVKD. V dropped 2 bases and J dropped 0; count of bases not matched to a gene: 2. CDR3 loop: CAISERQGMNTEAFF. The CDR3 coding sequence is TGTGCCATCAGTGAGAGACAGGGGATGAACACTGAAGCTTTCTTT.

This clone was recorded once. This rearrangement joins TRBV18 to TRBJ1-1; D unclear. The CDR3 is 14 residues long. Trimming cost V 2 bases and J 6 bases, with 13 bases left between them. Germline V gene sequence: CDR1 KGHSH, CDR2 LQKENI. The DNA for the CDR3 is TGTGCCAGCTCACCATCGCGATTGGTATCTGAAGCTTTCTTT. Residues: CASSPSRLVSEAFF.

The chain couples TRBV27 to TRBJ2-7, with D perhaps matching TRBD1 or TRBD2 (5 bases each). The CDR3 runs to 12 residues. Trimming removed 2 bases from V and 6 bases from J, with 8 bases in between. CDR1 is MNHEY, CDR2 SMNVEV, per germline (reference sequence). The CDR3 coding sequence is TGTGCCAGCAGTTTAGGGGGTCTCGAGCAGTACTTC. Translating gives CASSLGGLEQYF.

Only a few counts were recorded for this clone. The V and J genes are TRBV2 and TRBJ1-2, with D hard to call. CDR1 is SNHLY, CDR2 FYNNEI, per germline. The germline V and J ends were trimmed by 2 bases and 4 bases, with 8 bases remaining between them. The CDR3 loop spans 13 amino acids. CDR3 DNA: TGTGCCAGCAGTGAACCCGGAATCTATGGCTACACCTTC. Its translation: CASSEPGIYGYTF. The full variable domain, with the rest looked up from reference TRBV2 and TRBJ1-2, is EPEVTQTPSHQVTQMGQEVILRCVPISNHLYFYWYRQILGQKVEFLVSFYNNEISEKSEIFDDQFSVERPDGSNFTLKIRSTKLEDSAMYFCASSEPGIYGYTFGSGTRLTVV.

The chain links TRBV12-5 to TRBJ2-7; possible D gene TRBD2, 7 bases. Germline CDR1 reads LGHNT; CDR2 reads FRNRAP. This CDR3 comprises 15 residues. V lost 2 bases, J lost 4 bases, and 15 bases lay in between. The CDR3 DNA reads TGTGCTAGTGGTTTGCTTTGGGGGGGCAAATACGAGCAGTACTTC. This translates into CASGLLWGGKYEQYF.

The rearrangement uses TRBV6-5 and TRBJ2-2; 10 bases fit TRBD2. In germline, CDR1 is MNHEY, CDR2 SVGAGI. J lost 3 bases, V lost 7 bases, and 2 bases had no gene match. The CDR3 extends over 14 amino acids. The CDR3 is CASKREGHTGELFF. CDR3 DNA sequence: TGTGCCAGCAAGCGGGAGGGCCACACCGGGGAGCTGTTTTTT.

The rearrangement links TRBV28 to TRBJ2-3; weak D call: TRBD2 (5 bases). The CDR3 has 16 amino acids. The germline V and J ends were trimmed by 0 bases and 2 bases, with 12 bases remaining between them. The germline CDR1 and CDR2 sequences are MDHEN and SYDVKM. The CDR3 DNA reads as TGTGCCAGCAGTTTATGGGCGGGTCCCTTCACAGATACGCAGTATTTT. This codes for CASSLWAGPFTDTQYF. Together with reference TRBV28 and TRBJ2-3, the CDR3 gives the full variable domain: DVKVTQSSRYLVKRTGEKVFLECVQDMDHENMFWYRQDPGLGLRLIYFSYDVKMKEKGDIPEGYSVSREKKERFSLILESASTNQTSMYLCASSLWAGPFTDTQYFGPGTRLTVL.

The V gene is TRBV28, the J gene TRBJ2-3; a weak D match, TRBD2 (7 bases). V was clipped by 3 bases and J by 6 bases, with 37 bases between them. CDR3 length equals 22 residues. Germline V gives CDR1 MDHEN, CDR2 SYDVKM. The CDR3: CASSFSSFAVPGLPGRGDTQYF. The CDR3 bases are TGTGCCAGCAGTTTTTCTTCTTTCGCGGTCCCGGGACTACCGGGGAGGGGGGATACGCAGTATTTT. Full variable domain (remainder filled in from reference TRBV28 and TRBJ2-3): DVKVTQSSRYLVKRTGEKVFLECVQDMDHENMFWYRQDPGLGLRLIYFSYDVKMKEKGDIPEGYSVSREKKERFSLILESASTNQTSMYLCASSFSSFAVPGLPGRGDTQYFGPGTRLTVL.

This chain joins TRBV28 and TRBJ1-5; TRBD1 agrees at 7 bases. Germline V gene lookup returns CDR1 MDHEN and CDR2 SYDVKM. This CDR3 spans 13 amino acids. After removal of 3 bases from V and 7 bases from J, the junction contained 3 bases not matched to a gene. This chain's CDR3 is CASSLAGGQPQHF. Here the CDR3 DNA reads TGTGCCAGCAGTTTGGCAGGGGGGCAGCCCCAGCATTTT.

The V and J genes are TRBV7-6 and TRBJ2-7, with D unresolved. This CDR3 has 15 amino acids. The germline gives CDR1 SGHVS, CDR2 FNYEAQ. V lost 1 base, J lost 2 bases, and 12 bases lay in between. CDR3 DNA sequence: TGTGCCAGCAGCTTAGGTGGTAGCTCTACCTACGAGCAGTACTTC. Translating gives CASSLGGSSTYEQYF.

This chain joins TRBV12-5 and TRBJ2-3, with D perhaps matching TRBD1 or TRBD2 (6 bases each). This CDR3 has 16 residues. Trimming took off 0 bases at V and 2 bases at J, with 12 bases between the two ends. The V gene's germline CDR1 is LGHNT and CDR2 FRNRAP. CDR3 nucleotides: TGTGCTAGTGGTTTGGTACTAGGGGGGACCACAGATACGCAGTATTTT. It is translated as CASGLVLGGTTDTQYF. The complete variable domain, with remaining parts taken from reference TRBV12-5 and TRBJ2-3, reads DARVTQTPRHKVTEMGQEVTMRCQPILGHNTVFWYRQTMMQGLELLAYFRNRAPLDDSGMPKDRFSAEMPDATLATLKIQPSEPRDSAVYFCASGLVLGGTTDTQYFGPGTRLTVL.

This chain connects TRBV12-3 or TRBV12-4 to TRBJ2-3; 7 positions match TRBD2. V lost 6 bases to trimming and J lost 6 bases; unmatched junction nucleotides: 6. The CDR3 runs to 13 residues. In DNA form, the CDR3 reads TGTGCCAGCAGACCCCACGGGGGGGATACGCAGTATTTT. This translates into CASRPHGGDTQYF.

The chain joins TRBV28 to TRBJ2-6; D not certain. The CDR3 is made up of 14 amino acids. V dropped 10 bases and J dropped 0 bases, with 10 bases sitting between them. CDR1 and CDR2 from the germline V gene are MDHEN and SYDVKM. The CDR3 here is CATDRSSGANVLTF. The CDR3 DNA follows: TGTGCCACCGATCGGAGCTCTGGGGCCAACGTCCTGACTTTC. Full variable domain (rest looked up from reference TRBV28 and TRBJ2-6): DVKVTQSSRYLVKRTGEKVFLECVQDMDHENMFWYRQDPGLGLRLIYFSYDVKMKEKGDIPEGYSVSREKKERFSLILESASTNQTSMYLCATDRSSGANVLTFGAGSRLTVL.

The chain recombines TRBV2 with TRBJ2-7, with D uncertain. The CDR3 loop spans 13 amino acids. The germline V and J ends were trimmed by 0 bases and 9 bases, with 12 bases remaining between them. Germline V gene lookup returns CDR1 SNHLY and CDR2 FYNNEI. The CDR3 here is CASSEAGGSGQYF. The DNA for the CDR3 is TGTGCCAGCAGTGAAGCCGGTGGGTCTGGGCAGTACTTC.

The genes are TRBV6-5 and TRBJ1-1; D gene unclear. Germline V CDR1 and CDR2: MNHEY, SVGAGI. The CDR3 sequence is 15 residues long. Trimming shortened V by 0 bases and J by 3 bases, and 11 bases separated the two germline ends. The CDR3 is CASSYSGARHTEAFF. In nucleotides, the CDR3 is TGTGCCAGCAGTTACTCTGGAGCCAGGCACACTGAAGCTTTCTTT.

V usage is TRBV7-2 and J usage is TRBJ2-2, with D perhaps matching TRBD1 (5 bases). CDR3 length equals 14 residues. V was cut by 2 bases and J by 7 bases, with 11 bases left in between. The V gene's germline CDR1 is SGHTA and CDR2 FQGNSA. CDR3 sequence (DNA): TGTGCCAGCAGCTTATCCCCAGGGTTCGGGGAGCTGTTTTTT. This gives the protein CASSLSPGFGELFF. Full variable domain (outside the CDR3, taken from reference TRBV7-2 and TRBJ2-2): GAGVSQSPSNKVTEKGKDVELRCDPISGHTALYWYRQSLGQGLEFLIYFQGNSAPDKSGLPSDRFSAERTGGSVSTLTIQRTQQEDSAVYLCASSLSPGFGELFFGEGSRLTVL.

J is TRBJ2-1 and V is TRBV7-9; D possibly corresponds to TRBD2 (6 bases). V lost 5 bases to trimming and J lost 7 bases, with 21 bases between them. CDR1 is SEHNR and CDR2 is FQNEAQ in the germline V gene (reference sequence). The CDR3 is made up of 16 amino acids. The DNA for the CDR3 is TGTGCCAGCAGCCATGACCGGGCGGGATTTAGGAATGAGCAGTTCTTC. It encodes CASSHDRAGFRNEQFF.

This clone appeared a few times. This rearrangement joins TRBV7-9 to TRBJ2-7; weak D call: TRBD1 (5 bases). Per germline, CDR1 SEHNR and CDR2 FQNEAQ (reference sequence). Trimming took 1 base from V and 9 from J, leaving 10 bases between them. CDR3 length equals 12 residues. CDR3 nucleotides: TGTGCCAGCAGCTTAGGTACAGGCATGCAGTACTTC. Translation gives CASSLGTGMQYF.

This chain connects TRBV11-2 to TRBJ1-2, with TRBD1 as a possible D gene (5 bases). The V and J ends lost 0 bases and 3 bases respectively, with 11 bases between them. CDR3 size: 15 residues. Germline CDR1 reads SGHAT; CDR2 reads FQNNGV. The CDR3 loop reads CASSLERGWDYGYTF. DNA of the CDR3: TGTGCCAGCAGCTTAGAGAGGGGATGGGACTATGGCTACACCTTC.

The CDR3 sequence: CASPLIGSSGIEQYF. DNA of the CDR3: TGTGCCAGCCCGCTCATCGGGTCTAGCGGGATCGAGCAGTACTTC. The V call is TRBV6-5, the J call TRBJ2-7, with 9 bases fitting TRBD2. Trimming took 8 bases from V and 6 from J; bases not matched to a gene: 14. Per the germline V gene, CDR1 is MNHEY and CDR2 is SVGAGI. The length of the CDR3 is 15 residues.

The chain uses TRBV30 and TRBJ1-1; D ambiguous. Germline V gene sequence: CDR1 GTSNPN, CDR2 SVGIG (reference sequence). This CDR3 contains 14 residues. Trimming left V 1 base short and J 0 bases short, with 9 bases between. The CDR3, as DNA: TGTGCCTGGAGTGCTACAACACTGAACACTGAAGCTTTCTTT. Its translation is CAWSATTLNTEAFF.

The chain employs TRBV4-2 and TRBJ2-1; 8 bases map to TRBD2. Trimming took 5 bases from V and 10 from J; bases not matched to a gene: 16. The V gene's germline CDR1 is LGHNA and CDR2 YNFKEQ. The CDR3 is made up of 16 amino acids. CDR3 DNA: TGTGCCAGCAGCTTTGAGGGACTAGGAGGCTCACAGGAGCAGTTCTTC. Protein: CASSFEGLGGSQEQFF.

This chain joins TRBV15 and TRBJ1-1; D gene unclear. This CDR3 has 14 residues. V shed 1 base and J shed 1 base, with 7 bases lying between them. The germline CDR1 and CDR2 sequences are LNHNV and YYDKDF (reference sequence). In nucleotides, the CDR3 is TGTGCCACCAGCAGAGTAGAAGGGAACACTGAAGCTTTCTTT. Its translation is CATSRVEGNTEAFF.

The chain carries TRBV19 and TRBJ2-2; 7 positions match TRBD1. V dropped 3 bases and J dropped 6; count of bases not matched to a gene: 10. CDR1 is LNHDA, CDR2 SQIVND, per germline (reference sequence). CDR3 size: 16 residues. This CDR3 reads CASSITRGYTPGELFF. For the CDR3, the DNA is TGTGCCAGTAGTATCACCAGGGGGTATACCCCCGGGGAGCTGTTTTTT.